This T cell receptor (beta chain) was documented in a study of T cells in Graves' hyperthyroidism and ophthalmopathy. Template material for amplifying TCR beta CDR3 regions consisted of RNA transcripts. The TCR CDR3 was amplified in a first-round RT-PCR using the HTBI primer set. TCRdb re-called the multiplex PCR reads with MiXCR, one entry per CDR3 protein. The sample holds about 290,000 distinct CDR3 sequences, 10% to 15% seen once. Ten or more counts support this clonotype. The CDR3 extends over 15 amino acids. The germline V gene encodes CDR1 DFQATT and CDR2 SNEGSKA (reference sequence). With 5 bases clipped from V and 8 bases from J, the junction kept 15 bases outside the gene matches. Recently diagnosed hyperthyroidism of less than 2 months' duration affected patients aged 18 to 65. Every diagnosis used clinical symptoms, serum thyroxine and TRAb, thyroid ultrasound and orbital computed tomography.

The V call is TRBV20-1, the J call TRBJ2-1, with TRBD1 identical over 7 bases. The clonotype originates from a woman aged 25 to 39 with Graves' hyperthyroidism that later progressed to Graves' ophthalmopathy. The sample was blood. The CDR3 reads CSARTGLGLHYEQFF. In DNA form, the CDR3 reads TGCAGTGCTCGGACAGGTTTGGGCCTCCACTATGAGCAGTTCTTC.